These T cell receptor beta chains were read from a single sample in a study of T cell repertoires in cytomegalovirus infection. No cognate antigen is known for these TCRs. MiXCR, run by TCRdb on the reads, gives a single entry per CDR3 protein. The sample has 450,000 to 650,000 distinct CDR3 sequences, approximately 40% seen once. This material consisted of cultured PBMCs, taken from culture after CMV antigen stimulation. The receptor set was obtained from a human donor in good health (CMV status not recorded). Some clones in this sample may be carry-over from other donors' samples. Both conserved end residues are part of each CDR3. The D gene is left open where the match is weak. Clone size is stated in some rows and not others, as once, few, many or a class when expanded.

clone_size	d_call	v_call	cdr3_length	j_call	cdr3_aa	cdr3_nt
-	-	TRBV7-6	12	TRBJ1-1	CASGQMNTEAFF	TGTGCCAGCGGGCAAATGAACACTGAAGCTTTCTTT
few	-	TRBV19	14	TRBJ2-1	CACSPGEPGNEQFF	TGTGCCTGCTCCCCCGGGGAGCCCGGCAATGAGCAGTTCTTC
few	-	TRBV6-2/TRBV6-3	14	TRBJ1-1	CASSFTLRGTEAFF	TGTGCCAGCAGTTTCACCCTACGTGGTACTGAAGCTTTCTTT
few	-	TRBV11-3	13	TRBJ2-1	CASSFLSYNEQFF	TGTGCCAGCAGCTTTCTCTCCTACAATGAGCAGTTCTTC
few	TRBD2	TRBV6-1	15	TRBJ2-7	CASRERLAGGYEQYF	TGTGCCAGCAGAGAAAGACTAGCGGGTGGCTACGAGCAGTACTTC
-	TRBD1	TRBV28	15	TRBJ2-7	CASSPGPGTGSLQYF	TGTGCCAGCAGTCCCGGACCCGGGACAGGCAGCCTGCAGTACTTC
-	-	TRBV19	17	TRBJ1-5	CASSGRDKSVSNQPQHF	TGTGCCAGTAGTGGTAGGGACAAATCCGTTAGCAATCAGCCCCAGCATTTT
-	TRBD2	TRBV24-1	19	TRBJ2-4	CATAAFGRLAGVSKNIQYF	TGTGCCACCGCGGCATTCGGGCGACTAGCGGGAGTATCCAAAAACATTCAGTACTTC
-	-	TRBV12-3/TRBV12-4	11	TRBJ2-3	CASRSRVTQYF	TGTGCCAGCAGAAGTAGGGTTACGCAGTATTTT
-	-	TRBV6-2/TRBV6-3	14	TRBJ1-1	CASSYSRGDTEAFF	TGTGCCAGCAGTTACTCCCGGGGGGACACTGAAGCTTTCTTT
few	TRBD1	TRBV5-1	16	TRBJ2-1	CASSAQGDSSYNEQFF	TGCGCCAGCAGCGCACAGGGGGATAGCTCCTACAATGAGCAGTTCTTC
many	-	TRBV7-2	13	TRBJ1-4	CASSLGGNEKLFF	TGTGCCAGCAGCTTAGGGGGGAATGAAAAACTGTTTTTT
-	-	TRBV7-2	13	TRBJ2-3	CASSPWGPDTQYF	TGTGCCAGCAGCCCCTGGGGCCCAGATACGCAGTATTTT
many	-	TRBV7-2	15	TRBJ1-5	CASSSTGSSNQPQHF	TGTGCCAGCAGCTCGACAGGTTCTAGCAATCAGCCCCAGCATTTT
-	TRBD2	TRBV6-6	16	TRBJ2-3	CASTGPRPGGLDTQYF	TGTGCCAGCACCGGCCCCCGGCCGGGGGGATTAGATACGCAGTATTTT
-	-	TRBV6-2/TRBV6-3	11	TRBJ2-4	CASSYGVRAYF	TGTGCCAGCAGTTACGGGGTCCGAGCGTACTTC
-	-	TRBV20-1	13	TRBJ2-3	CSARTSGRDTQYF	TGCAGTGCCCGGACCTCGGGTAGAGATACGCAGTATTTT
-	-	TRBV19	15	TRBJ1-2	CASSTGLQPNYGYTF	TGTGCCAGTAGCACGGGGCTCCAACCTAACTATGGCTACACCTTC
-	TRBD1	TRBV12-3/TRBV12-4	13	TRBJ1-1	CASSQQGDTEAFF	TGTGCCAGCAGTCAACAGGGGGACACTGAAGCTTTCTTT
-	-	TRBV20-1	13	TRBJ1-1	CSASPGLNTEAFF	TGCAGTGCTAGCCCAGGGTTGAACACTGAAGCTTTCTTT
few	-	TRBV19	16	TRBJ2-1	CASSIVLSSSYNEQFF	TGTGCCAGTAGTATTGTCCTTTCGAGCTCCTACAATGAGCAGTTCTTC
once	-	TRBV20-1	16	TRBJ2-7	CSASGALGPGAIEQYF	TGCAGTGCGAGTGGGGCTTTGGGCCCGGGGGCTATCGAGCAGTACTTC
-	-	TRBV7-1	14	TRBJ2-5	CASSSRHTQETQYF	TGTGCCAGCAGTTCTAGACATACCCAAGAGACCCAGTACTTC
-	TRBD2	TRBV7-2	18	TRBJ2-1	CASSLGTSVGGGYNEQFF	TGTGCCAGCAGCCTCGGGACTAGCGTAGGGGGGGGTTACAATGAGCAGTTCTTC
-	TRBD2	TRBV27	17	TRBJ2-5	CASSSGLAGGRKETQYF	TGTGCCAGCAGTTCGGGACTAGCGGGGGGGAGAAAGGAGACCCAGTACTTC
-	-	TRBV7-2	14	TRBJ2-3	CASRMDSNTDTQYF	TGTGCCAGCAGGATGGACAGCAACACAGATACGCAGTATTTT
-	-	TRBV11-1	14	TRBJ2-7	CASSSTTGTRVQYF	TGTGCCAGCAGCTCGACTACCGGGACACGAGTTCAGTACTTC
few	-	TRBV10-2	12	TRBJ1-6	CASRIEGSPLHF	TGCGCCAGCAGGATTGAGGGGTCACCCCTCCACTTT
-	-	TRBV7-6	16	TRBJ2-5	CASSSPPGTSQETQYF	TGTGCCAGCAGCTCCCCCCCCGGGACCTCACAAGAGACCCAGTACTTC
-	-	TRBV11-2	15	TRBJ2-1	CASSLGQGHYNEQFF	TGTGCCAGCAGCTTAGGGCAGGGGCACTACAATGAGCAGTTCTTC
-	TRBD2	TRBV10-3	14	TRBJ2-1	CAISEVAGGGEQFF	TGTGCCATCAGTGAGGTAGCGGGAGGGGGAGAGCAGTTCTTC
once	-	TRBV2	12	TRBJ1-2	CASSVGVYGYTF	TGTGCCAGCAGTGTGGGCGTTTATGGCTACACCTTC
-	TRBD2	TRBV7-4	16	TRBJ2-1	CASSLVGRERPNEQFF	TGTGCCAGCAGCTTAGTAGGGCGGGAGAGGCCCAATGAGCAGTTCTTC
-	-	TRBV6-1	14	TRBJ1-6	CASSEYLDNSPLHF	TGTGCCAGCAGTGAATATTTGGATAATTCACCCCTCCACTTT
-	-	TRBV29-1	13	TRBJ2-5	CSGGLMTDETQYF	TGCAGCGGGGGACTGATGACGGACGAGACCCAGTACTTC
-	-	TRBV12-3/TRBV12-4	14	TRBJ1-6	CASSQMGVGSPLHF	TGTGCCAGCAGTCAAATGGGGGTTGGATCACCCCTCCACTTT
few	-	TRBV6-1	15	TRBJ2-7	CASSEGVPSSYEQYF	TGTGCCAGCAGTGAAGGGGTACCCAGCTCCTACGAGCAGTACTTC
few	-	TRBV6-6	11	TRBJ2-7	CASSDLYEQYF	TGTGCCAGCAGTGATCTCTACGAGCAGTACTTC
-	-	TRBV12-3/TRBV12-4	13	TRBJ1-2	CATLSGEDYGYTF	TGTGCCACCCTTAGCGGGGAAGACTATGGCTACACCTTC
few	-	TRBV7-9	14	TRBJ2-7	CASAGDGYSYEQYF	TGTGCCAGCGCCGGGGACGGCTACTCCTACGAGCAGTACTTC
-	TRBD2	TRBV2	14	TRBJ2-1	CASGGTRSYNEQFF	TGTGCCAGTGGGGGGACTAGATCCTACAATGAGCAGTTCTTC
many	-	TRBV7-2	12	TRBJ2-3	CASSFATDTQYF	TGTGCCAGCAGCTTCGCCACAGATACGCAGTATTTT
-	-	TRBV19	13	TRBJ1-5	CASTPKKDQPQHF	TGTGCCAGTACCCCAAAGAAGGATCAGCCCCAGCATTTT
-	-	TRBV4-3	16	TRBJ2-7	CASSPHPFRGNYEQYF	TGCGCCAGCAGCCCGCACCCTTTTCGCGGGAACTACGAGCAGTACTTC
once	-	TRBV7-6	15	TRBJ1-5	CASSSLPDNNQPQHF	TGTGCCAGCAGCTCGTTACCGGACAACAATCAGCCCCAGCATTTT
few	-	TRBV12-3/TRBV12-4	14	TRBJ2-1	CASVLGGSSGEQFF	TGTGCCAGCGTTTTAGGGGGGAGTTCGGGTGAGCAGTTCTTC
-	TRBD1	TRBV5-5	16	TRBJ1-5	CASSLWDREFNQPQHF	TGTGCCAGCAGCTTGTGGGACAGAGAATTCAATCAGCCCCAGCATTTT
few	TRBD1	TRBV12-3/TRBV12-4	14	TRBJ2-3	CASSRTGGTDTQYF	TGTGCCAGCAGTCGGACAGGGGGCACAGATACGCAGTATTTT
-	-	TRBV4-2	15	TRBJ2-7	CASSQRRGSTGEQYF	TGTGCCAGCAGCCAAAGGCGGGGTTCGACGGGCGAGCAGTACTTC
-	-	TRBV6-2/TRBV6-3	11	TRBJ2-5	CASSDLWTQYF	TGTGCCAGCAGTGACCTGTGGACCCAGTACTTC
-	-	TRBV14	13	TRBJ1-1	CASSQDLFTEAFF	TGTGCCAGCAGCCAAGATCTATTTACTGAAGCTTTCTTT
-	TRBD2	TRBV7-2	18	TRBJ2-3	CASSPRGGGGGAGDTQYF	TGTGCCAGCAGCCCTCGTGGGGGGGGCGGGGGGGCAGGAGATACGCAGTATTTT
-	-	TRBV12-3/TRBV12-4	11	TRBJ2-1	CASSQLNEQFF	TGTGCCAGCAGTCAGTTGAATGAGCAGTTCTTC
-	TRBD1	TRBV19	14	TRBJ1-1	CASINRGRNTEAFF	TGTGCCAGTATCAACAGGGGGCGGAACACTGAAGCTTTCTTT
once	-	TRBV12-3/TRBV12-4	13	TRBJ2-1	CATREFPYNEQFF	TGTGCCACAAGGGAGTTTCCCTACAATGAGCAGTTCTTC
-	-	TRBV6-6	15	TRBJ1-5	CASTPGAAREQPQHF	TGTGCCAGCACCCCAGGGGCGGCACGGGAACAGCCCCAGCATTTT